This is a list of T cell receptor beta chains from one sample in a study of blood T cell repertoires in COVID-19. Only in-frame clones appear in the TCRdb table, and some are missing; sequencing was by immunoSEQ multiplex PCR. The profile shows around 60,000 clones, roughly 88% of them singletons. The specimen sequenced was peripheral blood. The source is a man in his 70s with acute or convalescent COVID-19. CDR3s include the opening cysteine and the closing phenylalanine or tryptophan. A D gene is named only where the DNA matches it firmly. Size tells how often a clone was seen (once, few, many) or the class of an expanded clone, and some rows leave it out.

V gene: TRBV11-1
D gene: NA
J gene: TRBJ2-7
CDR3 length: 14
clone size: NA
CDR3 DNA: TGTGCCAGCAGTGCTACAGGGAATAGGAACGAGCAGTACTTC
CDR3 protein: CASSATGNRNEQYF

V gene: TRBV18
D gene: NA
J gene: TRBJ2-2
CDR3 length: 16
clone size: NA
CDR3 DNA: TGTGCCAGCTCACCCGGGATGTTCCCGAACACCGGGGAGCTGTTTTTT
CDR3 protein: CASSPGMFPNTGELFF

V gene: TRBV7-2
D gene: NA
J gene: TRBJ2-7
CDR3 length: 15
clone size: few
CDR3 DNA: TGTGCCAGCAGCTTGGGGCAGTACTCTTCCTACGAGCAGTACTTC
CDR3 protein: CASSLGQYSSYEQYF

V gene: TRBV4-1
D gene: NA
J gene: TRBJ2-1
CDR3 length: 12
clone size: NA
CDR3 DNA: TGCGCCAGCAGCCAAGAGAGAGGAGAGCAGTTCTTC
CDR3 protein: CASSQERGEQFF

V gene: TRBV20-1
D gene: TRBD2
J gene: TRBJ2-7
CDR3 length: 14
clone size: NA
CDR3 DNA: TGCAGTGCTAGTCGGACTAGCGGAAACTACGAGCAGTACTTC
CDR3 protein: CSASRTSGNYEQYF

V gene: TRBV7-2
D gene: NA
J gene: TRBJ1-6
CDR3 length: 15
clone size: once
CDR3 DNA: TGTGCCAGCAGCTTAGGATCAACAGGGACTTCACCCCTCCACTTT
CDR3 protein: CASSLGSTGTSPLHF

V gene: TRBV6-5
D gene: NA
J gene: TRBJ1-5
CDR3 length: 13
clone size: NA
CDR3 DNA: TGTGCCAGCAGTTATGGCAGAAATCAGCCCCAGCATTTT
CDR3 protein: CASSYGRNQPQHF

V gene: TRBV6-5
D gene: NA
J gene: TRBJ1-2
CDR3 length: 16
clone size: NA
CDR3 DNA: TGTGCCAGCAGTTACAGGTCGCCAAACCGACAGTATGGCTACACCTTC
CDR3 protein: CASSYRSPNRQYGYTF

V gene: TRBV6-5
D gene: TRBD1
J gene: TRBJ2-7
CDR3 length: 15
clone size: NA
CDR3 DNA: TGTGCCAGCAGTTACCACAGGGGGGATACGAAGGAGCAGTACTTC
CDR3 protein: CASSYHRGDTKEQYF

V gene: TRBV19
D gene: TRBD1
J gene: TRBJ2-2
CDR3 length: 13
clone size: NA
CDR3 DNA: TGTGCCAGTAAAGGGGGCTGGGGCGGGGAGCTGTTTTTT
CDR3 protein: CASKGGWGGELFF

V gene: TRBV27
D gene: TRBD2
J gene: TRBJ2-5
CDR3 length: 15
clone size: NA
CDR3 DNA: TGTGCCAGCAGTTCACGGACTAGCGTAGGGGAGACCCAGTACTTC
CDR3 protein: CASSSRTSVGETQYF

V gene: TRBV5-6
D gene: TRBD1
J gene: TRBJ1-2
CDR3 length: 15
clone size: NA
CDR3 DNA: TGTGCCAGCAGCACCTACCGACAGGGTTCCTATGGCTACACCTTC
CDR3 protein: CASSTYRQGSYGYTF

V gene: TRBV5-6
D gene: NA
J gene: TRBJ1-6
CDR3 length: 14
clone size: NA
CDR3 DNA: TGTGCCAGCAGCCTGGGAGGACTAAGGTCACCCCTCCACTTT
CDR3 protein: CASSLGGLRSPLHF

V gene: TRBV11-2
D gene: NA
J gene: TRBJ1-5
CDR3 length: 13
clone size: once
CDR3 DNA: TGTGCCAGCAGTTTCTCGCAGAATCAGCCCCAGCATTTT
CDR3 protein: CASSFSQNQPQHF

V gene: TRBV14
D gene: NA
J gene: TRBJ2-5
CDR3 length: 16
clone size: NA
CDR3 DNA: TGTGCCAGCAGCCAAGATAATCTAGAACAGGGAGAGACCCAGTACTTC
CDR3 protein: CASSQDNLEQGETQYF

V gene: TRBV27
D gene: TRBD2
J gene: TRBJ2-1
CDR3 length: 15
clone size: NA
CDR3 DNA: TGTGCCAGCGCTAGCGGGGGGCCCTCCTACAATGAGCAGTTCTTC
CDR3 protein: CASASGGPSYNEQFF

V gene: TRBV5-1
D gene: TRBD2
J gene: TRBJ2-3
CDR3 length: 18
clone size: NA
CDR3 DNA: TGCGCCAGCAGCTTGGTTAGCGGGGGGAACCTCGGCACAGATACGCAGTATTTT
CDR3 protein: CASSLVSGGNLGTDTQYF

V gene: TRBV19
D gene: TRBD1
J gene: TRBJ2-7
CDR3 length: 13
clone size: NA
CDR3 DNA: TGTGCCAGTGCGACAGGGTTTACCTACGAGCAGTACTTC
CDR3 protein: CASATGFTYEQYF

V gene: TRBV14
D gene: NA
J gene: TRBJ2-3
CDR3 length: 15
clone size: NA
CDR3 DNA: TGTGCCAGCAGCCATCTTGGGGGGTACCAAGATACGCAGTATTTT
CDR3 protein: CASSHLGGYQDTQYF

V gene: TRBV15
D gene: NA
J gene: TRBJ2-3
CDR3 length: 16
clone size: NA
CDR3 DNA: TGTGCCACCACCCCTAAGGGGGAAAGGGGGACAGATACGCAGTATTTT
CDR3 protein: CATTPKGERGTDTQYF

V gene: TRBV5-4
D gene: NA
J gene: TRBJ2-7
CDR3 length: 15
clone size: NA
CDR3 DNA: TGTGCCAGCAGCTTCGTAAGGGAGCCCTCCTACGAGCAGTACTTC
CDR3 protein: CASSFVREPSYEQYF

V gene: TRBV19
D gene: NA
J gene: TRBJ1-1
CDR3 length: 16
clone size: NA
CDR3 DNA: TGTGCCAGTAGCGCCGTTGCGGGTATTCTTAACACTGAAGCTTTCTTT
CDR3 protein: CASSAVAGILNTEAFF

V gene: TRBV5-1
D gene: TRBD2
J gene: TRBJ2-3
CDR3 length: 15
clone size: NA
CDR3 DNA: TGCGCCAGCAGCTTCACTAGCGGACACACAGATACGCAGTATTTT
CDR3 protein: CASSFTSGHTDTQYF

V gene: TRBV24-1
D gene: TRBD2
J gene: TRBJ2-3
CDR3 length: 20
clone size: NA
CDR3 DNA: TGTGCCACCAGTGATTTAAGCTTCGGACGGGGGGGGCTAAGCACAGATACGCAGTATTTT
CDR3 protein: CATSDLSFGRGGLSTDTQYF

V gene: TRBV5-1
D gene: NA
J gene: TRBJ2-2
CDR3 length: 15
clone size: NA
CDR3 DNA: TGCGCCAGCGCTAGCGTGGACATTCGGGCCGGGGAGCTGTTTTTT
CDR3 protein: CASASVDIRAGELFF

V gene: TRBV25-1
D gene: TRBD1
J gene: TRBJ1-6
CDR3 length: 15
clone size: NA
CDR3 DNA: TGTGCCAGCAGGGCCGGGACAGCATATAATTCACCCCTCCACTTT
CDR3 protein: CASRAGTAYNSPLHF

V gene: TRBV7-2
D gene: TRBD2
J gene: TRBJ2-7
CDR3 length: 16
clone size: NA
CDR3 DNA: TGTGCCAGCAGCTTACGGGGCGGGGGGGGCTCCTACGAGCAGTACTTC
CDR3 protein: CASSLRGGGGSYEQYF

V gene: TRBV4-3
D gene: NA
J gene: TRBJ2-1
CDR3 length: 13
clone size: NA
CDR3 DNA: TGCGCCAGCAGCCAAGATTTACGGCTAGGGCAGTTCTTC
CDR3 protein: CASSQDLRLGQFF

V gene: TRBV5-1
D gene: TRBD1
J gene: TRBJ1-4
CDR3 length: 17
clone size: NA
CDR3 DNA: TGCGCCAGCAGCACGGGACAGTCCTCCTCAACTAATGAAAAACTGTTTTTT
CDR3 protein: CASSTGQSSSTNEKLFF

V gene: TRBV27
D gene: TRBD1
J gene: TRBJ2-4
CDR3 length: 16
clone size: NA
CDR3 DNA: TGTGCCAGCAGTGCCCGCCGGACAGGGTTTTCGGACATTCAGTACTTC
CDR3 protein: CASSARRTGFSDIQYF

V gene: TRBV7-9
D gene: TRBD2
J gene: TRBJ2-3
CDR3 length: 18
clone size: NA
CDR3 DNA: TGTGCCAGCAGCCCATGGGCGGGGGGCCACCAAATCACAGATACGCAGTATTTT
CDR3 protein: CASSPWAGGHQITDTQYF

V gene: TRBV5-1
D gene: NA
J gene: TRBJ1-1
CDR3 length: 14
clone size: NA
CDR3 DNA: TGCGCCAGCAGCTTGCGCTCGGGGAACACTGAAGCTTTCTTT
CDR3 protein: CASSLRSGNTEAFF

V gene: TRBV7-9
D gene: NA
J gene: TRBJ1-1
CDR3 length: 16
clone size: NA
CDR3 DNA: TGTGCCAGCAGCCCGGGAGGAGGTGGGGGCAACACTGAAGCTTTCTTT
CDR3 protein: CASSPGGGGGNTEAFF

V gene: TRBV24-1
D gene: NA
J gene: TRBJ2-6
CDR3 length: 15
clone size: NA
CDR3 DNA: TGTGCCACCGGGGCAGGACACTCTGGGGCCAACGTCCTGACTTTC
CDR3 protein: CATGAGHSGANVLTF

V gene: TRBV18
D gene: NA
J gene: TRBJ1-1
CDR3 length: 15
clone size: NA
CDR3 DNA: TGTGCCAGCTCACCCCTTACGGGGTGGAACACTGAAGCTTTCTTT
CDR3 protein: CASSPLTGWNTEAFF

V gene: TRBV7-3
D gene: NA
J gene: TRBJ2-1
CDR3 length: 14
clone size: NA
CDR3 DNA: TGTGCCAGCAGCTGGGGCGGAGGGGCATGGGAGCAGTTCTTC
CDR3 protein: CASSWGGGAWEQFF

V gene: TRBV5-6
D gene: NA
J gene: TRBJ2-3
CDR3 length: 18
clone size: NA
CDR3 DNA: TGTGCCAGCAGCTTTCCCTGGTCTAGCGTGTTTATGACAGATACGCAGTATTTT
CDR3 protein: CASSFPWSSVFMTDTQYF

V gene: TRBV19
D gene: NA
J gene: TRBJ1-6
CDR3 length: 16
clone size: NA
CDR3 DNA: TGTGCCAGTAGTTCGGCGGTGAAACTAGATAATTCACCCCTCCACTTT
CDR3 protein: CASSSAVKLDNSPLHF

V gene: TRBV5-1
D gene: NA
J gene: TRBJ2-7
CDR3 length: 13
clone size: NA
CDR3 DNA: TGCGCCAGCAGCTTGCCTAGTTCCTACGAGCAGTACTTC
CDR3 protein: CASSLPSSYEQYF

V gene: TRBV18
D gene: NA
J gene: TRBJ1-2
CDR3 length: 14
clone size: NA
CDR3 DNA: TGTGCCAGCTCACCAGTCGGTTCTAACTATGGCTACACCTTC
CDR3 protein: CASSPVGSNYGYTF

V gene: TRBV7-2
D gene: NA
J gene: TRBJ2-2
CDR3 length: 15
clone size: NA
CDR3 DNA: TGTGCCAGCGGTGTAGCGGTATCGAACACCGGGGAGCTGTTTTTT
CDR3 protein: CASGVAVSNTGELFF

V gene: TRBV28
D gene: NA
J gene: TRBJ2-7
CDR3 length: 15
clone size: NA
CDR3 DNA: TGTGCCAGCAGTTCCCCAGGGCCAGGAGACTACGAGCAGTACTTC
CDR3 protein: CASSSPGPGDYEQYF

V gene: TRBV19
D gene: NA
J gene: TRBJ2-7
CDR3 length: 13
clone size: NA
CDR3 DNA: TGTGCCAGTAGTGCGCAGGACTGGTACGAGCAGTACTTC
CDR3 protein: CASSAQDWYEQYF

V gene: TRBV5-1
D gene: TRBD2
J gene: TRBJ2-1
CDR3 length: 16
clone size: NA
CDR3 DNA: TGCGCCAGCAGCTTAATTTCGGGGGGTTCCTACAATGAGCAGTTCTTC
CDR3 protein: CASSLISGGSYNEQFF

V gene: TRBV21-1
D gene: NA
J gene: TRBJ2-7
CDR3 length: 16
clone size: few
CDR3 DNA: TGTGCCAGCAGCAACAGGGGGCGGGCGCACTCCTACGAGCAGTACTTC
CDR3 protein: CASSNRGRAHSYEQYF

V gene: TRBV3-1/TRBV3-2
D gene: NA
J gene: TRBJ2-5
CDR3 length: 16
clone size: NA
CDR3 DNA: TGTGCCAGCAGCCCTGGACCGGGGGTTCGCTGGGAGACCCAGTACTTC
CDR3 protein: CASSPGPGVRWETQYF

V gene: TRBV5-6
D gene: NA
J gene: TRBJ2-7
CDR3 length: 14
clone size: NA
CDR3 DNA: TGTGCCAGCAGCATTGGCCGGGGTCGGCCCGAGCAGTACTTC
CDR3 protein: CASSIGRGRPEQYF

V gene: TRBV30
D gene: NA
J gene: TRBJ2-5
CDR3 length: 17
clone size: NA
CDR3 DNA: TGTGCCTGGCGAGCCCCCCCCTTGGGTGGGGGCGCCGTGACCCAGTACTTC
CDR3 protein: CAWRAPPLGGGAVTQYF

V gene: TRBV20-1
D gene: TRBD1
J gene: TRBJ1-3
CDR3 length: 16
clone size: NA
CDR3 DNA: TGCAGTGCTAGTTCGGCGGGACAGGGCATAGGAAACACCATATATTTT
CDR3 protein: CSASSAGQGIGNTIYF

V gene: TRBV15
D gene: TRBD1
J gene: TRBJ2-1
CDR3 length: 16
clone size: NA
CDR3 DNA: TGTGCCACCAGCAGAGTTGGGGGACAGGGGGAGTATGAGCAGTTCTTC
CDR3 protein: CATSRVGGQGEYEQFF

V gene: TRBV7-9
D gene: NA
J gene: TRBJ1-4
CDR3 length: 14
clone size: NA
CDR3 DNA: TGTGCCAGCAGCTTACACAGGAATAATGAAAAACTGTTTTTT
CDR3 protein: CASSLHRNNEKLFF

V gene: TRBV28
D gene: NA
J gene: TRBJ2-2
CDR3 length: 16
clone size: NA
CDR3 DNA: TGTGCCAGCACTGAACGAGAGCTTTCGCTTATGGGGGAGCTGTTTTTT
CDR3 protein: CASTERELSLMGELFF

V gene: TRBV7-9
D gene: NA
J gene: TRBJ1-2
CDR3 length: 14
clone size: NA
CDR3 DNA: TGTGCCAGCAGCTCACGACAGGAGGTCTATGGCTACACCTTC
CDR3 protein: CASSSRQEVYGYTF

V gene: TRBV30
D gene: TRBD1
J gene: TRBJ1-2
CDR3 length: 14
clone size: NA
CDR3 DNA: TGTGCCTGGAGTCTCCAGGGGGCAGGTGGTGGCTACACCTTC
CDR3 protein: CAWSLQGAGGGYTF

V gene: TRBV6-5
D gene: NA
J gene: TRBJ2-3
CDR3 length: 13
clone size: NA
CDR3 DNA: TGTGCCAGCAGGGGGCAAGGCACAGATACGCAGTATTTT
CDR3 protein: CASRGQGTDTQYF